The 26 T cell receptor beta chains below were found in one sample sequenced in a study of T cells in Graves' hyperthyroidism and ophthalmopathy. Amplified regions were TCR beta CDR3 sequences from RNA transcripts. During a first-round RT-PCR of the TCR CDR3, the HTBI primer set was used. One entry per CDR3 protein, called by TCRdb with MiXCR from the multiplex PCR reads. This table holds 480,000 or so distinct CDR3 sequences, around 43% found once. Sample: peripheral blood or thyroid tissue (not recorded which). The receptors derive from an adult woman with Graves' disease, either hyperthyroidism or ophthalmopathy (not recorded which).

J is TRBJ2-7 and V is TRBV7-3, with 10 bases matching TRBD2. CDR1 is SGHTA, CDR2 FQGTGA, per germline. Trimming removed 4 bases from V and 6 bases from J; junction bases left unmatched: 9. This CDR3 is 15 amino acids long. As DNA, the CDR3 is TGTGCCAGCAGCTACCGAAGCGGGAGGGCCTCCGAGCAGTACTTC. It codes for CASSYRSGRASEQYF.

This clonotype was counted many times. The chain's CDR3 is CASRSGQYEQYF. Written as DNA, the CDR3 is TGTGCCAGCAGGTCGGGACAGTACGAGCAGTACTTC. This chain uses TRBV11-2 with TRBJ2-7; 7 nucleotides line up with TRBD1. CDR3 length: 12 amino acids. Looked up from germline, CDR1 is SGHAT and CDR2 is FQNNGV. V was pared by 6 bases and J by 4 bases, with 3 bases of the junction left unmatched.

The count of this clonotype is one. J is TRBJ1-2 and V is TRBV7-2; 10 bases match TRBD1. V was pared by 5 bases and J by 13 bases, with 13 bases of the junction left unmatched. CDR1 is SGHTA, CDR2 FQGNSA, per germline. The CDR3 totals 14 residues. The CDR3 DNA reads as TGTGCCAGCAGCCCCCGCTCGGGACAGGGGTTTCGCACCTTC. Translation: CASSPRSGQGFRTF. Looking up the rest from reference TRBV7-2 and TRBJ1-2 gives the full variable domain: GAGVSQSPSNKVTEKGKDVELRCDPISGHTALYWYRQSLGQGLEFLIYFQGNSAPDKSGLPSDRFSAERTGGSVSTLTIQRTQQEDSAVYLCASSPRSGQGFRTFGSGTRLTVV.

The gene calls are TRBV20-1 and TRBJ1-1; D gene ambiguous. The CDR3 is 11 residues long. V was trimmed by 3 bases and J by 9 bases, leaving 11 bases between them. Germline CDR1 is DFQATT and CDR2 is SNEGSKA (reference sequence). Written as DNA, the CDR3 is TGCAGTGCTAGCCCCGCGAATAAAGCTTTCTTT. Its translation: CSASPANKAFF.

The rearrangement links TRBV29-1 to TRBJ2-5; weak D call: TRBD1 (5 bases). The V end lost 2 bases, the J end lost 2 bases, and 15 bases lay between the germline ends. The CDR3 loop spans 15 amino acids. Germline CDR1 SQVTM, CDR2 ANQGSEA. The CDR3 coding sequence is TGCAGCGTTGAATATGGGGCTGGCGTACAAGAGACCCAGTACTTC. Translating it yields CSVEYGAGVQETQYF. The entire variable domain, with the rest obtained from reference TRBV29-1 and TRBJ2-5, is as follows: SAVISQKPSRDICQRGTSLTIQCQVDSQVTMMFWYRQQPGQSLTLIATANQGSEATYESGFVIDKFPISRPNLTFSTLTVSNMSPEDSSIYLCSVEYGAGVQETQYFGPGTRLLVL.

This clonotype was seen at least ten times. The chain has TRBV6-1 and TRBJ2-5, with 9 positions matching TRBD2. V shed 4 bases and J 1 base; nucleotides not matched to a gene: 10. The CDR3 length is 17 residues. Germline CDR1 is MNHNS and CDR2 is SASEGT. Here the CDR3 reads CASSAALAGPSQETQYF. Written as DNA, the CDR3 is TGTGCCAGCAGTGCAGCGCTAGCGGGGCCCAGCCAAGAGACCCAGTACTTC.

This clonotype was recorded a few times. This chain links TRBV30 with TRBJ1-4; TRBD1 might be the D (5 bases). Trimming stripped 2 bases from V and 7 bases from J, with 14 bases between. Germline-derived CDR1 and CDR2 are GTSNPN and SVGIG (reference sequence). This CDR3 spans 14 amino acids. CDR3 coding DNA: TGTGCCTGGAGTATGGCAGGGATTCGTGAAAAACTGTTTTTT. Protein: CAWSMAGIREKLFF.

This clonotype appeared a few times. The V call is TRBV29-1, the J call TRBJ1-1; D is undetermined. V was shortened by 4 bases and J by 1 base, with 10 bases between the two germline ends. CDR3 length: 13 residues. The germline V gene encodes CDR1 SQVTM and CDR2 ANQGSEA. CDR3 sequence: CSVVATGNTEAFF. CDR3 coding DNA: TGCAGCGTTGTGGCCACGGGGAACACTGAAGCTTTCTTT.

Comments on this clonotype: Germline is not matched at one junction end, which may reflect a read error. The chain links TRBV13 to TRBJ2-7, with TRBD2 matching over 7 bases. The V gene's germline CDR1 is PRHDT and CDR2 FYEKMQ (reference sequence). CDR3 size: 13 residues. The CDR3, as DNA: TGTGCCACCAGCTTGGGACTATCCTACGAGCAGTACTTC. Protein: CATSLGLSYEQYF. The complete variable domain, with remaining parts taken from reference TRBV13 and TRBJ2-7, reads AAGVIQSPRHLIKEKRETATLKCYPIPRHDTVYWYQQGPGQDPQFLISFYEKMQSDKGSIPDRFSAQQFSDYHSELNMSSLELGDSALYFCATSLGLSYEQYFGPGTRLTVT.

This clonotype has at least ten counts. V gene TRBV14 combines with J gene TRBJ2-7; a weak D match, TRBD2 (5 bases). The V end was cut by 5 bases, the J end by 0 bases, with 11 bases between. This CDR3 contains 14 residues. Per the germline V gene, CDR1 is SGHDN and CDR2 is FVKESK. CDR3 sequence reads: CASSGKRYSYEQYF. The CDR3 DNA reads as TGTGCCAGCAGCGGGAAGCGGTACTCCTACGAGCAGTACTTC.

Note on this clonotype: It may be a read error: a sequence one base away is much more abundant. The CDR3 region has the DNA TGTGCCGGCAGCCCACAGCGCGGGAGGGTTGGCGGGGAGCTGTTTTTT. Encoded protein: CAGSPQRGRVGGELFF. The chain employs TRBV7-2 and TRBJ2-2; 9 bases map to TRBD2. CDR1 and CDR2 from the germline V gene are SGHTA and FQGNSA. CDR3 length: 16 amino acids.

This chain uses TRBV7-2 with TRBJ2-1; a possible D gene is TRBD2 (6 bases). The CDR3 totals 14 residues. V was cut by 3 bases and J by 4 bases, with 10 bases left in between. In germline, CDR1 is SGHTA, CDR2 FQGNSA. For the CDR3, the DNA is TGTGCCAGCAGCTTGTGGGACTCGTACAATGAGCAGTTCTTC. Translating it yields CASSLWDSYNEQFF.

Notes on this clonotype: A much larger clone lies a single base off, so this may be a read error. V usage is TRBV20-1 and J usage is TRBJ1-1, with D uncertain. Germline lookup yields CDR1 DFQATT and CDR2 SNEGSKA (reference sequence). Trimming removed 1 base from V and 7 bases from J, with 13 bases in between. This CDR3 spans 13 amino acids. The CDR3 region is CSARAGRANEAFF. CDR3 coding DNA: TGCAGTGCTAGAGCTGGACGGGCAAATGAAGCTTTCTTT.

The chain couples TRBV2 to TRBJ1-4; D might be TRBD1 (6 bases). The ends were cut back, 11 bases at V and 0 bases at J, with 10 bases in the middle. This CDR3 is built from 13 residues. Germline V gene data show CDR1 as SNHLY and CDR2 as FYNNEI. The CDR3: CAGGQSTNEKLFF. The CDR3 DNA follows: TGTGCCGGGGGACAATCAACTAATGAAAAACTGTTTTTT.

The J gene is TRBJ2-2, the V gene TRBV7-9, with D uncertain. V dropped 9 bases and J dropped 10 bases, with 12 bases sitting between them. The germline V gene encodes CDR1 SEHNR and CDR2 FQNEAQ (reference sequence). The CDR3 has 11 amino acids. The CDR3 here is CASSRGQELFF. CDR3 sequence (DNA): TGTGCCAGTTCGAGAGGTCAGGAGCTGTTTTTT.

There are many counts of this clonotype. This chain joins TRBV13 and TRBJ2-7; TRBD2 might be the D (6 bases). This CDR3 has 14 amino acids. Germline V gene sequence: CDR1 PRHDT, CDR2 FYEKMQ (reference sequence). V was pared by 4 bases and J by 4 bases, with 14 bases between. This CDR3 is CASSSGLAPYEQYF. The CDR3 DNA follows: TGTGCCAGCAGCTCGGGGCTAGCGCCTTACGAGCAGTACTTC.

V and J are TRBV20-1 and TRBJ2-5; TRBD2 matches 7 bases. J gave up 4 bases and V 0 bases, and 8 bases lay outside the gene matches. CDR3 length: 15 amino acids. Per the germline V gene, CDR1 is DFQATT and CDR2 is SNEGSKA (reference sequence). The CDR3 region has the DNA TGCAGTGCTAGAGATCCGGCGGGGAGGGGAGAGACCCAGTACTTC. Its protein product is CSARDPAGRGETQYF.

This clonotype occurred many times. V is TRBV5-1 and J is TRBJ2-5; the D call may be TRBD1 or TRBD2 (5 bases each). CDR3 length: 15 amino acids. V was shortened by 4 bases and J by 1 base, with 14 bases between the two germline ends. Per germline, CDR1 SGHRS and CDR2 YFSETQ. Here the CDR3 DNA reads TGCGCCAGCAGCCAAATTCCAGGGAGCCAAGAGACCCAGTACTTC. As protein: CASSQIPGSQETQYF.

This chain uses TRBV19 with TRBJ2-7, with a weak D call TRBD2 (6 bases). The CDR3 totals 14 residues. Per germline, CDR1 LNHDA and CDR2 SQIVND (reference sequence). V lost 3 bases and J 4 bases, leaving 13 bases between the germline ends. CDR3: CASSMGGLAYEQYF. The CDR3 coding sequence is TGTGCCAGTAGTATGGGTGGGCTAGCGTACGAGCAGTACTTC.

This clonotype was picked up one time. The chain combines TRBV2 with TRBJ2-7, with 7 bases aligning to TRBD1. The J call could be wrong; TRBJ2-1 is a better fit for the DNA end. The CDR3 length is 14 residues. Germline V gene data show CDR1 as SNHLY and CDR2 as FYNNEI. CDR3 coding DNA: TGTGCCAGCAGTGGACAGGGCCATCACAATGAGCAGTTCTTC. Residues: CASSGQGHHNEQFF.

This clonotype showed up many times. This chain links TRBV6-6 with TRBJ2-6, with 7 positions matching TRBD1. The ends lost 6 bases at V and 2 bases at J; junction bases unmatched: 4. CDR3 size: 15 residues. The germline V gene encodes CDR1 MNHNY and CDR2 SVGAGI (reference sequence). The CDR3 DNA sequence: TGTGCCAGCAGCCCCACAGGGGCTGGGGCCAACGTCCTGACTTTC. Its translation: CASSPTGAGANVLTF.

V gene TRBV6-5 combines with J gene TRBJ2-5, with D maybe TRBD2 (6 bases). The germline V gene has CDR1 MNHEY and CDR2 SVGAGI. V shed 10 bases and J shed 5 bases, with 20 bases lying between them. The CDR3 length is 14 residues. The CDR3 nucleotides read TGTGCCACCACCTCCGGGGGACTCTCCGAGACCCAGTACTTC. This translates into CATTSGGLSETQYF.

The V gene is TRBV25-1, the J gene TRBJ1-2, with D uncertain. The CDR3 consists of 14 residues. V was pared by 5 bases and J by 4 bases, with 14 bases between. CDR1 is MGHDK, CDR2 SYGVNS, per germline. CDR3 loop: CASSHMDGRYGYTF. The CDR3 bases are TGTGCCAGCAGTCACATGGACGGACGCTATGGCTACACCTTC.

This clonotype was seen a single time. CDR3 residues: CSFQGGNNQPQHF. DNA for the CDR3: TGCAGCTTTCAGGGGGGGAACAATCAGCCCCAGCATTTT. The chain links TRBV29-1 to TRBJ1-5, with TRBD1 matching over 7 bases. Per germline, CDR1 SQVTM and CDR2 ANQGSEA. V dropped 8 bases and J dropped 3; count of bases not matched to a gene: 7. The CDR3 covers 13 residues.

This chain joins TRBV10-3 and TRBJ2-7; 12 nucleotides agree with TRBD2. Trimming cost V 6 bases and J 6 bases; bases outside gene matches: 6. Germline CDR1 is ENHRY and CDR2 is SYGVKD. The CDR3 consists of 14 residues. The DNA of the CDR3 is TGTGCCATCAGGGGACTAGCGGGTCCACGCGAGCAGTACTTC. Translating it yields CAIRGLAGPREQYF.

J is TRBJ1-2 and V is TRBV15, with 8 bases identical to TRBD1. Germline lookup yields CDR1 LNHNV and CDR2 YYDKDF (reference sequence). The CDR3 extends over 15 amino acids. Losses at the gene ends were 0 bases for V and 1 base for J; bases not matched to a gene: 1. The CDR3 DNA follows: TGTGCCACCAGCAGAGACAGGGGGCATAACTATGGCTACACCTTC. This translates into CATSRDRGHNYGYTF. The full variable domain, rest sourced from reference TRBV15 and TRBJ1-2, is DAMVIQNPRYQVTQFGKPVTLSCSQTLNHNVMYWYQQKSSQAPKLLFHYYDKDFNNEADTPDNFQSRRPNTSFCFLDIRSPGLGDTAMYLCATSRDRGHNYGYTFGSGTRLTVV.